The 11 T cell receptor beta chains below come from one sample, sequenced in a study of T cells in Graves' hyperthyroidism and ophthalmopathy. Researchers took RNA transcripts and amplified the TCR beta CDR3 regions from them. Primed by the HTBI set, a first-round RT-PCR was run on the TCR CDR3. TCRdb reprocessed the multiplex PCR reads via MiXCR and lists one record per CDR3 protein. The data hold roughly 380,000 distinct CDR3 sequences, with roughly 13% observed a single time. The sequenced material came from blood. All receptors come from a woman between 55 and 75 years old with Graves' hyperthyroidism.

In this sample, this clonotype turned up many times. V is TRBV12-5 and J is TRBJ1-2; D call uncertain. Trimming stripped 3 bases from V and 5 bases from J, with 10 bases between. Germline CDR1 LGHNT, CDR2 FRNRAP. The CDR3 runs 13 residues. The DNA for the CDR3 is TGTGCTAGTGGTTTTGCATACGGGTATGGCTACACCTTC. Residues: CASGFAYGYGYTF.

This clonotype was counted ten times or more. The J gene is TRBJ2-7, the V gene TRBV10-3; 7 nucleotides line up with TRBD2. CDR3 length equals 11 residues. After removal of 10 bases from V and 3 bases from J, the junction contained 3 bases not matched to a gene. Germline V gene data show CDR1 as ENHRY and CDR2 as SYGVKD. Here the CDR3 DNA reads TGTGCCACTCTAGCGGTCTACGAGCAGTACTTC. It encodes CATLAVYEQYF.

This clonotype appeared a few times. This chain links TRBV6-1 with TRBJ2-7; D gene ambiguous. The V and J ends lost 5 bases and 2 bases respectively, with 10 bases between them. This CDR3 is built from 13 residues. Looked up from germline, CDR1 is MNHNS and CDR2 is SASEGT. The CDR3 spells CASSTPSTYEQYF. The DNA of the CDR3 is TGTGCCAGCAGTACCCCAAGTACCTACGAGCAGTACTTC.

This clonotype appeared many times. The CDR3 DNA reads as TGTGCCAGCAGTAGAGCCGGGTCCACAGATACGCAGTATTTT. Encoded protein: CASSRAGSTDTQYF. The V gene is TRBV6-1, the J gene TRBJ2-3; D is ambiguous. The V gene lost 5 bases and the J gene lost 2 bases, with 11 bases spanning the gap. The V gene's germline CDR1 is MNHNS and CDR2 SASEGT. The CDR3 loop spans 14 amino acids.

This clonotype was detected a few times. This rearrangement joins TRBV27 to TRBJ2-1; 9 positions match TRBD2. V shed 6 bases and J 7 bases; nucleotides not matched to a gene: 10. The germline gives CDR1 MNHEY, CDR2 SMNVEV (reference sequence). The CDR3 has 15 amino acids. CDR3 nucleotide sequence: TGTGCCAGCAGGCGAGGGGGGGCGGGGGGGAATGAGCAGTTCTTC. Its translation is CASRRGGAGGNEQFF.

This clonotype was picked up many times. The chain uses TRBV29-1 and TRBJ1-2, with D unclear. The CDR3 covers 12 residues. V lost 6 bases and J lost 7, with 15 bases in between. CDR1 and CDR2 (germline): SQVTM, ANQGSEA. The CDR3 here is CSVVDSEAGYTF. CDR3 sequence (DNA): TGCAGCGTCGTGGACTCGGAGGCTGGCTACACCTTC.

There are many counts of this clonotype. The J gene is TRBJ2-3, the V gene TRBV7-2; perhaps TRBD1 as D (5 bases). Germline assignment: CDR1 SGHTA and CDR2 FQGNSA. The CDR3 sequence is 14 residues long. V lost 6 bases and J 1 base, leaving 11 bases between the germline ends. The DNA of the CDR3 is TGTGCCAGCAGGTGGGGCCGGGGCACAGATACGCAGTATTTT. It is translated as CASRWGRGTDTQYF.

This clonotype was seen repeatedly, ten times or more. The chain joins TRBV12-3 or TRBV12-4 to TRBJ2-7; possible D gene TRBD1, 6 bases. The CDR3 has 13 amino acids. V was clipped by 6 bases and J by 5 bases, with 14 bases between them. The CDR3 sequence is CASREAGADEQYF. CDR3 bases: TGTGCCAGCAGGGAGGCAGGGGCCGACGAGCAGTACTTC.

The sample holds many counts of this clonotype. The chain joins TRBV6-6 to TRBJ1-2, with 11 bases aligning to TRBD1. The CDR3 runs to 16 residues. The germline V gene encodes CDR1 MNHNY and CDR2 SVGAGI (reference sequence). V shed 0 bases and J 4 bases; nucleotides not matched to a gene: 4. For the CDR3, the DNA is TGTGCCAGCAGTTACTCCCGGACAGGGGGCAGCTATGGCTACACCTTC. This encodes CASSYSRTGGSYGYTF.

This clonotype was observed at least ten times. This chain joins TRBV27 and TRBJ1-2; D unresolved. With 6 bases removed from V and 2 bases from J, the gap between germline ends came to 16 bases. This CDR3 has 15 amino acids. The germline CDR1 and CDR2 sequences are MNHEY and SMNVEV (reference sequence). The CDR3 protein is CASSSPLTGNYGYTF. CDR3 nucleotides: TGTGCCAGCAGCTCACCGCTTACGGGGAACTATGGCTACACCTTC.

The DNA for the CDR3 is TGTGCCAGCAGCCCAATTTCGGAAAGCTCCTACAATGAGCAGTTCTTC. Translated, it gives CASSPISESSYNEQFF. The gene calls are TRBV5-6 and TRBJ2-1; no clear D. V dropped 4 bases and J dropped 0 bases, with 14 bases sitting between them. The CDR3 length is 16 residues. Germline values: CDR1 SGHDT, CDR2 YYEEEE.